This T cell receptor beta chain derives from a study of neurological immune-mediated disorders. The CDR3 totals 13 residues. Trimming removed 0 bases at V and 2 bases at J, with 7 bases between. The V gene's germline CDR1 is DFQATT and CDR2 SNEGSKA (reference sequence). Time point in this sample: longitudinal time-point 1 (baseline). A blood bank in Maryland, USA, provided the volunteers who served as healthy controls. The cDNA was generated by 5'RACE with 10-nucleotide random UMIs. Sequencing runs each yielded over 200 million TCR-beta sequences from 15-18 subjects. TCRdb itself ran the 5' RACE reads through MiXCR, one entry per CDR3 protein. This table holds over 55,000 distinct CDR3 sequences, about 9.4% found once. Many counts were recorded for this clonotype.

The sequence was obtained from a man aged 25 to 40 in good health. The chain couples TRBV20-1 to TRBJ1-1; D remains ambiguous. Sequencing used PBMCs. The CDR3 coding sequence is TGCAGTGCTAGAGAGTCAGCTAACACTGAAGCTTTCTTT. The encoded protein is CSARESANTEAFF.